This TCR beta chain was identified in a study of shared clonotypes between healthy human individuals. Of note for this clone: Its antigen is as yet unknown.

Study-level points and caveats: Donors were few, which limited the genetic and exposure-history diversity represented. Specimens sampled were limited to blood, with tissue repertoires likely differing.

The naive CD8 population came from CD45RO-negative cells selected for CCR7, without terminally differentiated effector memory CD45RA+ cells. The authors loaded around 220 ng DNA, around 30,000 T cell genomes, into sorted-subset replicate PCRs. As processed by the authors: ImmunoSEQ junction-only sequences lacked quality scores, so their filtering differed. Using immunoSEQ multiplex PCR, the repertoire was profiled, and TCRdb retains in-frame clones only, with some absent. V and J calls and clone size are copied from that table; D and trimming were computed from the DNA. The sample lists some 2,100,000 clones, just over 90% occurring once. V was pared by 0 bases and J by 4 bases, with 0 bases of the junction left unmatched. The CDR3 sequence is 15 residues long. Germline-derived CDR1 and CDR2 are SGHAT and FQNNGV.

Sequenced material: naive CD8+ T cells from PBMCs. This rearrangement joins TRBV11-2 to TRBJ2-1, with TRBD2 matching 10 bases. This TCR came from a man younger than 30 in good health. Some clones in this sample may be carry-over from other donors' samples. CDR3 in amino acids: CASSLELAGYNEQFF. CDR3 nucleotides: TGTGCCAGCAGCTTAGAACTAGCGGGATACAATGAGCAGTTCTTC.